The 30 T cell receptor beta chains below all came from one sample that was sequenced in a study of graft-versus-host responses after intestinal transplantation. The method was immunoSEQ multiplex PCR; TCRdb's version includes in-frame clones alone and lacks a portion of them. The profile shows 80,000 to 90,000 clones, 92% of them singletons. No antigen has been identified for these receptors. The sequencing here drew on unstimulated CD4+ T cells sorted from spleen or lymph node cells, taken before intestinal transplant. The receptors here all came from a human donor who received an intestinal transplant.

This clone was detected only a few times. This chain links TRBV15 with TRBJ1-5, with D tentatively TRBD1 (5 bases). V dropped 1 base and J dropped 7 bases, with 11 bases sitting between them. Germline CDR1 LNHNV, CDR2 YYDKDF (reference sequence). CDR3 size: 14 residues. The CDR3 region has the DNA TGTGCCACCAGCAGAGGGTCGGGGGGACAGCCCCAGCATTTT. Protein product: CATSRGSGGQPQHF. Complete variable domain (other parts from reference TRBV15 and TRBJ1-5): DAMVIQNPRYQVTQFGKPVTLSCSQTLNHNVMYWYQQKSSQAPKLLFHYYDKDFNNEADTPDNFQSRRPNTSFCFLDIRSPGLGDTAMYLCATSRGSGGQPQHFGDGTRLSIL.

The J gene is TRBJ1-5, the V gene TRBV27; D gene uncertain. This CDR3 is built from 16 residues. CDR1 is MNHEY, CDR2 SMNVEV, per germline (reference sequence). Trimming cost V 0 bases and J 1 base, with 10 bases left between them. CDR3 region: CASSLSGRLSNQPQHF. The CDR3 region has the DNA TGTGCCAGCAGTTTATCGGGCCGACTCAGCAATCAGCCCCAGCATTTT.

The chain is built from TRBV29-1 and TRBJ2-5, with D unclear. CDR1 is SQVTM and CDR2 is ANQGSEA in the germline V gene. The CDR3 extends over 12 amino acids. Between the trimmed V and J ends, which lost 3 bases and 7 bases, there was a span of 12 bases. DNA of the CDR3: TGCAGCGTTGATTTGGTGCGACGGACCCAGTACTTC. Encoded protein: CSVDLVRRTQYF.

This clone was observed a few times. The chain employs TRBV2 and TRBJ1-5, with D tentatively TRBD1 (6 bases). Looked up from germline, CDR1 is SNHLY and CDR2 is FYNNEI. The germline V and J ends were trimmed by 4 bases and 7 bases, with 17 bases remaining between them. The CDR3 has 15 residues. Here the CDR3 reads CASSGEGTSNQPQHF. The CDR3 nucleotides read TGTGCCAGCAGTGGGGAGGGGACAAGTAACCAGCCCCAGCATTTT.

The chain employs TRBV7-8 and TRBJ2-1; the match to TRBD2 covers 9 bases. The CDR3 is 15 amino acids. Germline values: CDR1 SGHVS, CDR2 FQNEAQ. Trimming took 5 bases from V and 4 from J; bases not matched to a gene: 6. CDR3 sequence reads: CASSVTSGLYNEQFF. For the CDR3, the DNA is TGTGCCAGCAGCGTGACTAGCGGTCTATACAATGAGCAGTTCTTC.

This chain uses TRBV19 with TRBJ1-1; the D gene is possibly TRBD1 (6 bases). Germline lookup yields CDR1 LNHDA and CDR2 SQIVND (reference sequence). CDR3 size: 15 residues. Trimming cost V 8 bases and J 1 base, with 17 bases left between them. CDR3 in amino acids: CASFKQGRGNTEAFF. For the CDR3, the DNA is TGTGCCAGTTTTAAACAGGGACGGGGGAACACTGAAGCTTTCTTT. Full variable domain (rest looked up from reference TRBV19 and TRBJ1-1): DGGITQSPKYLFRKEGQNVTLSCEQNLNHDAMYWYRQDPGQGLRLIYYSQIVNDFQKGDIAEGYSVSREKKESFPLTVTSAQKNPTAFYLCASFKQGRGNTEAFFGQGTRLTVV.

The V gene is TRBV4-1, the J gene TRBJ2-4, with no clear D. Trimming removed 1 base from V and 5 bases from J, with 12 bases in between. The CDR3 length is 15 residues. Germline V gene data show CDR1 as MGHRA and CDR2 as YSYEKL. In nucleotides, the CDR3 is TGCGCCAGCAGCCAAGGCCCGACCGTGCAAAACATTCAGTACTTC. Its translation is CASSQGPTVQNIQYF.

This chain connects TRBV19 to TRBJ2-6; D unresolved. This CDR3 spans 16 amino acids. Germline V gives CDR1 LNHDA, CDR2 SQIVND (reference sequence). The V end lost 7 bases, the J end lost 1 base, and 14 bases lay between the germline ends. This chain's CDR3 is CASNPTVLSGANVLTF. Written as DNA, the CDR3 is TGTGCCAGTAACCCGACCGTTCTTTCTGGGGCCAACGTCCTGACTTTC.

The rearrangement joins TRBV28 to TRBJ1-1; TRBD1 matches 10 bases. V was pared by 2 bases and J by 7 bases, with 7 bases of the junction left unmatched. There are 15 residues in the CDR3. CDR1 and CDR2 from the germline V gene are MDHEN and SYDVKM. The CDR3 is CASSLLGQGTYEAFF. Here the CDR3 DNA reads TGTGCCAGCAGTTTACTGGGACAGGGGACGTATGAAGCTTTCTTT.

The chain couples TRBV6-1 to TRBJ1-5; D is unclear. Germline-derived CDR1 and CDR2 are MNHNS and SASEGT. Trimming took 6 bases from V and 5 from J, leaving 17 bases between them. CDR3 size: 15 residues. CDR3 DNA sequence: TGTGCCAGCAGCCGATCTCCCGGAGGGCATCAGCCCCAGCATTTT. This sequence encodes CASSRSPGGHQPQHF.

This CDR3 is CASSPSIGPNEQFF. In nucleotides, the CDR3 is TGTGCCAGCAGCCCCTCTATTGGCCCCAATGAGCAGTTCTTC. This rearrangement joins TRBV7-2 to TRBJ2-1, with unresolved D. V shed 5 bases and J shed 6 bases, with 14 bases lying between them. The germline gives CDR1 SGHTA, CDR2 FQGNSA. This CDR3 region has 14 residues.

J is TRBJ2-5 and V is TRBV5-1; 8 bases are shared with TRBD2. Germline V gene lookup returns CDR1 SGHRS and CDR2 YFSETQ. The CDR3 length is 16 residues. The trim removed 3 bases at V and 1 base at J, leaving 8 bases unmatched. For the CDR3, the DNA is TGCGCCAGCAGCTACCTTTCAACTAGCGGCCAAGAGACCCAGTACTTC. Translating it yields CASSYLSTSGQETQYF.

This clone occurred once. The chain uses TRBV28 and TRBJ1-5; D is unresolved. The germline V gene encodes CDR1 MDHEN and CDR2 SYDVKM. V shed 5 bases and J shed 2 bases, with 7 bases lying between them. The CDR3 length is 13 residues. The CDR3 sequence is CASSTKGNQPQHF. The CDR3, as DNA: TGTGCCAGCAGTACAAAGGGCAATCAGCCCCAGCATTTT.

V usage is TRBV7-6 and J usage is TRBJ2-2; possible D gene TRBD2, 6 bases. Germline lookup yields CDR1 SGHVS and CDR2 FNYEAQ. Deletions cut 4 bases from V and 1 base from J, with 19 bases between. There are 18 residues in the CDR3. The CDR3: CASSSPAAGSGNTGELFF. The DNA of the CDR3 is TGTGCCAGCAGCTCCCCGGCAGCGGGTAGCGGGAACACCGGGGAGCTGTTTTTT.

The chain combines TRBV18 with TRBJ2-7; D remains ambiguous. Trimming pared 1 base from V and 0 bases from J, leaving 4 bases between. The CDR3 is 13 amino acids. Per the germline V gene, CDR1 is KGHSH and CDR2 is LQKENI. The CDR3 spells CASSPQSSYEQYF. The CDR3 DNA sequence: TGTGCCAGCTCACCACAAAGCTCCTACGAGCAGTACTTC.

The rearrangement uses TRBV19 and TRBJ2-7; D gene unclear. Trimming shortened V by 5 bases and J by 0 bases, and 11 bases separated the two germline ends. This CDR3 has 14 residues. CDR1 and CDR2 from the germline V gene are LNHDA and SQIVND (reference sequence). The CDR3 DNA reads TGTGCCAGTAGTCTGAACGGGCGCTCCTACGAGCAGTACTTC. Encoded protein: CASSLNGRSYEQYF.

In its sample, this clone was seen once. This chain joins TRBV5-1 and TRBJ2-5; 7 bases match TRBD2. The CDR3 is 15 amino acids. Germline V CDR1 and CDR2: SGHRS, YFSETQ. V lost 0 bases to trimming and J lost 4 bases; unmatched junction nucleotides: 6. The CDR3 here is CASSLGGRVRETQYF. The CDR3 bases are TGCGCCAGCAGCTTGGGTGGGAGGGTCAGAGAGACCCAGTACTTC.

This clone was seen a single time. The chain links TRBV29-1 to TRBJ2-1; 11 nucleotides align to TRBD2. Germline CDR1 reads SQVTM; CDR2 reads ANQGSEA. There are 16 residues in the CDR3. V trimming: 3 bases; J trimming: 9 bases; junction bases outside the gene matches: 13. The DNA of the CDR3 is TGCAGCGTTGATTCTGTGACTAGCGGGATATGGGGTGAGCAGTTCTTC. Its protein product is CSVDSVTSGIWGEQFF.

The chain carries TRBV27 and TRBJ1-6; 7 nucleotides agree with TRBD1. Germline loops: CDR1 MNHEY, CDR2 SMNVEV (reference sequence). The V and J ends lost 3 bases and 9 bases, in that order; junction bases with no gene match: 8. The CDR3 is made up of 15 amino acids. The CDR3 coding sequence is TGTGCCAGCAGTTTCCGGGACAGTACCGGTTCACCCCTCCACTTT. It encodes CASSFRDSTGSPLHF.

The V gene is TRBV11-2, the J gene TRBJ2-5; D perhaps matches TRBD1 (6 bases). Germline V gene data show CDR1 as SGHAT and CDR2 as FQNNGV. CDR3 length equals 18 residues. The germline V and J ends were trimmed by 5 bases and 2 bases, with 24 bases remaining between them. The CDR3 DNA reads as TGTGCCAGCAGCGATCCGGGACACGGGGTTTTGCGACAAGAGACCCAGTACTTC. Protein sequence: CASSDPGHGVLRQETQYF.

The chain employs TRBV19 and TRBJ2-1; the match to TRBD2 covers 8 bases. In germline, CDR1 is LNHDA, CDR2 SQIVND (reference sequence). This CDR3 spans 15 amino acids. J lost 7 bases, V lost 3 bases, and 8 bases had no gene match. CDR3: CASSIFPGGRNEQFF. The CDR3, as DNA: TGTGCCAGTAGTATCTTCCCGGGAGGGCGGAATGAGCAGTTCTTC.

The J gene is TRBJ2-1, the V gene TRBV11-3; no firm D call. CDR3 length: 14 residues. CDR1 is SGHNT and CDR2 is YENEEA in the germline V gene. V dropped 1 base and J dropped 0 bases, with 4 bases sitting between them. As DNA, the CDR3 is TGTGCCAGCAGCTTAGGGAGCTCCTACAATGAGCAGTTCTTC. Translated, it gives CASSLGSSYNEQFF.

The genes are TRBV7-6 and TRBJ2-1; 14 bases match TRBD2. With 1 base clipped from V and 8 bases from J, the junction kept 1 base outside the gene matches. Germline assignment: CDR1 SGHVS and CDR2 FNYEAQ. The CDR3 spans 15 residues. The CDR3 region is CASSLGTSGRHEQFF. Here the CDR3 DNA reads TGTGCCAGCAGCTTAGGGACTAGCGGGAGGCATGAGCAGTTCTTC.

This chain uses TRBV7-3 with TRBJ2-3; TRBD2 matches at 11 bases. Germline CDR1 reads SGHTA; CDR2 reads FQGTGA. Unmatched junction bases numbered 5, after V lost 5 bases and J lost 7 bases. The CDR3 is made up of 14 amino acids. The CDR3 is CASSRLAGSNTQYF. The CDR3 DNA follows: TGTGCCAGCAGCCGACTAGCGGGATCGAATACGCAGTATTTT.

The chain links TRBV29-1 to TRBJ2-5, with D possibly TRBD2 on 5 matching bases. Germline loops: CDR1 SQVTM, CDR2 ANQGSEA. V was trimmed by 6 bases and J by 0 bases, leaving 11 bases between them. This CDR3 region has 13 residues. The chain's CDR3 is CSVTLGYQETQYF. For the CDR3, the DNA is TGCAGCGTCACACTAGGTTACCAAGAGACCCAGTACTTC. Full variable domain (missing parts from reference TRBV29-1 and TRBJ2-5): SAVISQKPSRDICQRGTSLTIQCQVDSQVTMMFWYRQQPGQSLTLIATANQGSEATYESGFVIDKFPISRPNLTFSTLTVSNMSPEDSSIYLCSVTLGYQETQYFGPGTRLLVL.

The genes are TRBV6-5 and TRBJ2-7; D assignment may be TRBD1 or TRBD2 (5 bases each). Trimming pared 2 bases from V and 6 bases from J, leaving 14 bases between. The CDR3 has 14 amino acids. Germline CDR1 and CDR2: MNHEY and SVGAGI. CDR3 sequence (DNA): TGTGCCAGCAGTTACGAAAGGGGAGTAAGCGAGCAGTACTTC. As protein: CASSYERGVSEQYF.

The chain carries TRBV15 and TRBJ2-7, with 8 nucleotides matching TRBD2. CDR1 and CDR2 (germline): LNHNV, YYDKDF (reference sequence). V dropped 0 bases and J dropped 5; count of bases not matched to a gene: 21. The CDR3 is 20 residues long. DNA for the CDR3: TGTGCCACCAGCAGAGATACGTTTGAGGATCGGAGCGGGAGAATCAACGAGCAGTACTTC. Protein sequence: CATSRDTFEDRSGRINEQYF. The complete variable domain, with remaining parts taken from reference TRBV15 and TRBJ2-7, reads DAMVIQNPRYQVTQFGKPVTLSCSQTLNHNVMYWYQQKSSQAPKLLFHYYDKDFNNEADTPDNFQSRRPNTSFCFLDIRSPGLGDTAMYLCATSRDTFEDRSGRINEQYFGPGTRLTVT.

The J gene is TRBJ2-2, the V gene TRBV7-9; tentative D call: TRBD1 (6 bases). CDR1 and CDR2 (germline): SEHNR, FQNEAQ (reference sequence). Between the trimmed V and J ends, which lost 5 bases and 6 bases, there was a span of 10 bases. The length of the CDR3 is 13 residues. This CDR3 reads CASSPQGSGELFF. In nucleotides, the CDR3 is TGTGCCAGCAGCCCACAGGGTTCCGGGGAGCTGTTTTTT.

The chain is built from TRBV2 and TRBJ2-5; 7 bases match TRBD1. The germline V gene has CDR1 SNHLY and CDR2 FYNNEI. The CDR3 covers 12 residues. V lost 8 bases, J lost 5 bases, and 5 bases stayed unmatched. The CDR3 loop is CASEMTGETQYF. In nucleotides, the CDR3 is TGTGCCAGCGAGATGACAGGGGAGACCCAGTACTTC.

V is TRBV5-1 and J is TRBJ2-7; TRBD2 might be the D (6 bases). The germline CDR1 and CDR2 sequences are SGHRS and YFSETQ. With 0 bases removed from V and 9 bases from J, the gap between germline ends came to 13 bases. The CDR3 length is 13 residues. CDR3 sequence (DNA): TGCGCCAGCAGCTTGGGTCGGGGAGGACGGCAGTACTTC. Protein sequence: CASSLGRGGRQYF.